This T cell receptor beta chain was recovered during a study of blood T cell repertoires in COVID-19 (dated by TCRdb to the early 2020s). Regarding the study in general: Samples from collaborators originated in the United States, Italy and Spain and spanned both the acute and convalescent phases of COVID-19. The repertoires were released in a freely available public database meant as a resource for research on the immune response to SARS-CoV-2. Where available, HLA class I and class II types were obtained from metadata supplied by the sample provider rather than from assay-based typing. Samples came from the ongoing ImmuneRACE study (first 160 participants) plus 1,254 subjects from 6 global collaborators. The prospective study material was composed of cDNA or gDNA derived from T cells, B-cell-depleted T cells, or PBMCs. Subjects who had been exposed to COVID-19, were actively infected with it, or had recovered from it provided the deeply sampled blood TCRbeta repertoires that made up the dataset. Sample metadata almost always included a de-identified subject ID, COVID-19 status, age in years and sex. The paper as a whole reports these results and caveats: How much clinical and demographic metadata was included differed by source and by participant, and the metadata was provided uncurated.

As concerns this clone: The antigen it binds to is not known. Base quality data are lacking; no much larger clone is found one base away.

Collaborating institutions collected whole blood in K2EDTA tubes following their own protocols. For TCRbeta analysis, collaborators shipped samples in one of three forms: frozen whole blood, isolated PBMCs, or DNA extracted from either of those sample types. Sequences SGHRS (CDR1) and YFSETQ (CDR2) are obtained from the germline V gene. CDR3 length: 15 amino acids, cysteine to phenylalanine. The CDR3 DNA has 45 bases and is translated from base 1. For this chain, trimming is 4 bases at the V end and 14 bases at the J end, and the number of junction bases without a gene match is 14. The immunoSEQ Assay, a bias-controlled multiplex PCR, was used to amplify TCRbeta CDR3 regions from genomic DNA. In the original analysis: Within the assay, amplification of reference gene primers was used to estimate how many nucleated cells each sample contained. Sequence reads were collapsed and filtered to measure the absolute abundance of every unique TCRbeta CDR3 rearrangement. Productive Simpson clonality was computed per sample as the square root of Simpson's diversity index over productive rearrangements. This immuneACCESS table, as held by TCRdb, lists in-frame sequences with V and J called but not all clones. Of the missing ones, under half trace to an unresolved V gene in checked studies; the others have no known cause. The V and J calls and clone size are taken from that table; D and trimming were inferred from the DNA. The sample table shows around 250,000 clones, and roughly 86% are seen once. 8.5% to 9% of the sample is taken by the ten largest.

The chain employs TRBV5-1 and TRBJ1-6; 8 middle bases align to TRBD1. The TCR sequence derives from a man aged 40-55 years with active or convalescent COVID-19. The specimen was peripheral blood. CDR3 protein: CASSPGQGEGGTLHF. Here is the DNA: TGCGCCAGCAGCCCCGGACAGGGAGAGGGGGGGACCCTCCACTTT.